This TCR beta chain originates from a study of blood T cell repertoires in COVID-19. Germline CDR1 is MNHEY and CDR2 is SMNVEV (reference sequence). The trim removed 5 bases at V and 8 bases at J, leaving 7 bases unmatched. The CDR3 is 16 residues long. In the original workflow: Reference gene primer amplification yielded estimated nucleated cell counts. Assay: immunoSEQ multiplex PCR; the TCRdb copy retains only in-frame clones and omits some. The V and J calls and clone size are taken from that table; D and trimming were inferred from the DNA. This sample has about 180,000 clones, with approximately 85% found just once. This study enrolled people aged 18 to 89 from about two dozen US geographic areas.

The TCR sequence derives from a woman in her thirties who had recovered from COVID-19. The chain couples TRBV27 to TRBJ2-1; 15 positions match TRBD2. Sequenced material: PBMCs or T cells enriched from blood (not recorded which). As DNA, the CDR3 is TGTGCCAGCAGTAAAGGGACTAGCGGGAGGCGCGATGAGCAGTTCTTC. This translates into CASSKGTSGRRDEQFF.